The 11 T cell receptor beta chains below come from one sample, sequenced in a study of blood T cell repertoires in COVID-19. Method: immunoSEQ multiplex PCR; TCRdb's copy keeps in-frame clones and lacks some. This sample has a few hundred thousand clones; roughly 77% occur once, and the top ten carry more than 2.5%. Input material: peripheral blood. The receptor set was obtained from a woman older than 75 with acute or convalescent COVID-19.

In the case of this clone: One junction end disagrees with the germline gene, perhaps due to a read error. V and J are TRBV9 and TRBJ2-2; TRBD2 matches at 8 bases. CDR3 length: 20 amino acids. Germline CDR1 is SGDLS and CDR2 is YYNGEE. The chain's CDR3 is CATSSGLAPRRGGNTGELFF. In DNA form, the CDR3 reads TGTGCCACCAGCTCGGGACTCGCGCCCCGACGGGGGGGGAACACCGGGGAGCTGTTTTTT.

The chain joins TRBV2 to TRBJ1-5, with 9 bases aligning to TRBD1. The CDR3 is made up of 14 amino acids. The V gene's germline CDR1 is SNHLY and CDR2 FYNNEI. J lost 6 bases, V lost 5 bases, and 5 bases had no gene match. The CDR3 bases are TGTGCCAGCAGTAAGGGACAGGGCTCTCAGCCCCAGCATTTT. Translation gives CASSKGQGSQPQHF. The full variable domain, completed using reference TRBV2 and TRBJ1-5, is EPEVTQTPSHQVTQMGQEVILRCVPISNHLYFYWYRQILGQKVEFLVSFYNNEISEKSEIFDDQFSVERPDGSNFTLKIRSTKLEDSAMYFCASSKGQGSQPQHFGDGTRLSIL.

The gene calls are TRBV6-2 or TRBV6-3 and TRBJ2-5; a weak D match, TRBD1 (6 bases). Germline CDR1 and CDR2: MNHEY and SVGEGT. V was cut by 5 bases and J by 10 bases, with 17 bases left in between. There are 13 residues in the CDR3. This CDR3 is CASSNRRTDYQYF. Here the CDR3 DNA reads TGTGCCAGCAGTAACCGCCGGACAGACTACCAGTACTTC.

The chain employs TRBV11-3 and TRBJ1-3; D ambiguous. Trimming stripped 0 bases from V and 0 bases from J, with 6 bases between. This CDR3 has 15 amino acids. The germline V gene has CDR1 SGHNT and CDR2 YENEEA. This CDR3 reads CASSLDGNSGNTIYF. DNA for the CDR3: TGTGCCAGCAGCTTAGACGGTAACTCTGGAAACACCATATATTTT.

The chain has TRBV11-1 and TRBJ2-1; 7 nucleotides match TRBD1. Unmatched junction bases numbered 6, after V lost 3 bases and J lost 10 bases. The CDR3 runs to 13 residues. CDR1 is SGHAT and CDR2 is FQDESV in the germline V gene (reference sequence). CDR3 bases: TGTGCCAGCAGCTTGGGGGACAGCACCGAGCAGTTCTTC. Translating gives CASSLGDSTEQFF.

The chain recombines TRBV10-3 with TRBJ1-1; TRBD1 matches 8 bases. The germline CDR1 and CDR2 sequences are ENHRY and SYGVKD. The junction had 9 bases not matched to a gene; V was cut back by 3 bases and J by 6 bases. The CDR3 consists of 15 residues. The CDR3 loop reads CAISDPGQGKAEAFF. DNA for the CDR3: TGTGCCATCAGTGACCCCGGACAGGGAAAGGCTGAAGCTTTCTTT.

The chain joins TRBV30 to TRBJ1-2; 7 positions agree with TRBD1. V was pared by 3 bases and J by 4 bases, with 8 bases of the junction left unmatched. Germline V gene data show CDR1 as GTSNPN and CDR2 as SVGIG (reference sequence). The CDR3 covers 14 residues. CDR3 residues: CAWSPQGTVYGYTF. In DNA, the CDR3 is TGTGCCTGGAGCCCCCAAGGGACAGTCTATGGCTACACCTTC.

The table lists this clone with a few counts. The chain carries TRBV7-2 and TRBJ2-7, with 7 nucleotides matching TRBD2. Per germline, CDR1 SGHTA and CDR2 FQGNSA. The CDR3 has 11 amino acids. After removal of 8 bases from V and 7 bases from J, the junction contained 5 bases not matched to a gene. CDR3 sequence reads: CASVGGYEQYF. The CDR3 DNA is TGTGCCAGCGTGGGAGGGTATGAGCAGTACTTC.

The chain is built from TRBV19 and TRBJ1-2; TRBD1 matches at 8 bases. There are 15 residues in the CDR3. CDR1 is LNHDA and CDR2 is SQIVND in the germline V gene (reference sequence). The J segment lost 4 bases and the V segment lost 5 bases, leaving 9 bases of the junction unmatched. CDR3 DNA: TGTGCCAGTAGTCTCCGACAGGGGACCCTCTATGGCTACACCTTC. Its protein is CASSLRQGTLYGYTF. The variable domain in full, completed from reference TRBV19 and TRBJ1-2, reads DGGITQSPKYLFRKEGQNVTLSCEQNLNHDAMYWYRQDPGQGLRLIYYSQIVNDFQKGDIAEGYSVSREKKESFPLTVTSAQKNPTAFYLCASSLRQGTLYGYTFGSGTRLTVV.

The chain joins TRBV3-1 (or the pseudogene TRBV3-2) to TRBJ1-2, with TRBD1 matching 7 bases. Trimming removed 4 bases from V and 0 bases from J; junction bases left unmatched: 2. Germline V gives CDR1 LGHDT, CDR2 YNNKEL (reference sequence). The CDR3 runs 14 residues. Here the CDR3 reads CASSRGQANYGYTF. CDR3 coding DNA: TGTGCCAGCAGCCGAGGACAGGCTAACTATGGCTACACCTTC.

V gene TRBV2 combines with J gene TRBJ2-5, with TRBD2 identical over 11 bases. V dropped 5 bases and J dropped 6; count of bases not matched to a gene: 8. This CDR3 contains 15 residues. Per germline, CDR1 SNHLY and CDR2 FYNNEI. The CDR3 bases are TGTGCCAGCAGTCTTTATAGCGGGAGGGGGAAGACCCAGTACTTC. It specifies CASSLYSGRGKTQYF.